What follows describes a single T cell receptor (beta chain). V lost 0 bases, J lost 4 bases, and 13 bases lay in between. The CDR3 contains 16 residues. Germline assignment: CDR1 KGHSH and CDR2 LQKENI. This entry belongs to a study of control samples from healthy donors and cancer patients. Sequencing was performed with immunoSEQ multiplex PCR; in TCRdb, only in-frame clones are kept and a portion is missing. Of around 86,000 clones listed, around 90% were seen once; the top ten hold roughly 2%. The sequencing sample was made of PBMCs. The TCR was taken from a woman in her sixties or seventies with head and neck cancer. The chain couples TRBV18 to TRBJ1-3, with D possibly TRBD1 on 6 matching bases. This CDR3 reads CASSPPLGTTGNTIYF. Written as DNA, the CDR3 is TGTGCCAGCTCACCACCGCTGGGGACAACAGGAAACACCATATATTTT.